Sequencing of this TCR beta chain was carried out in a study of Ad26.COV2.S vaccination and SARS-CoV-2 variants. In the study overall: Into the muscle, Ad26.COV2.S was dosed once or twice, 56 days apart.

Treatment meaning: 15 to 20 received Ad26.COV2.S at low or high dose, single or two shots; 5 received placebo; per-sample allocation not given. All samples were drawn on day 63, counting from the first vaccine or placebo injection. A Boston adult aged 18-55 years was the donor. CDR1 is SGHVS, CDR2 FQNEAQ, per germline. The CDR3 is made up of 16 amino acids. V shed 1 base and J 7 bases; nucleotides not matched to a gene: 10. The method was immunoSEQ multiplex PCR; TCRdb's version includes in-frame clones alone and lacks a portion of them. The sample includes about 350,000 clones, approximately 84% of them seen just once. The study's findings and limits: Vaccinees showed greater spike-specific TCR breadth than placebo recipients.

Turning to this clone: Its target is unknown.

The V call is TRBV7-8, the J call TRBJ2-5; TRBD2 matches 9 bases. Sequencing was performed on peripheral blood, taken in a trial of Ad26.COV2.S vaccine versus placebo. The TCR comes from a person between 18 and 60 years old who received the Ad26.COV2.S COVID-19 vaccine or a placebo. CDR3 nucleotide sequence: TGTGCCAGCAGCTTAGAATGGGCGGGAGGGCCTGTGACCCAGTACTTC. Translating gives CASSLEWAGGPVTQYF.